This is a list of T cell receptor beta chains from one sample in a study of T cell responses to AZD1222 COVID-19 vaccine. Assay: immunoSEQ multiplex PCR; the TCRdb copy retains only in-frame clones and omits some. The sample lists more than 95,000 clones; around 84% were seen once. The material sequenced was peripheral blood, taken 28 days after the second AZD1222 dose. Receptors originate from an adult who received the AZD1222 COVID-19 vaccine. Each CDR3 is given with its conserved first and last residue. A D gene is named only where the DNA matches it firmly. Some rows mark clone size as missing; the rest say once, few, many or name a class of expanded clone.

CASSLAGETGIGGYTF	TGTGCCAGCAGCTTAGCTGGTGAGACAGGGATCGGGGGCTACACCTTC	TRBD1	TRBV7-9	16	TRBJ1-2	few
CASSPGLGAWFF	TGTGCCAGCTCACCCGGCCTCGGGGCTTGGTTTTTT	.	TRBV18	12	TRBJ1-4	.
CASSRLPGQNYEQYF	TGTGCCAGCAGTAGACTACCGGGACAGAACTACGAGCAGTACTTC	TRBD1	TRBV27	15	TRBJ2-7	.
CASSPVEYNQPQHF	TGTGCCAGTAGTCCCGTGGAGTACAATCAGCCCCAGCATTTT	.	TRBV19	14	TRBJ1-5	.
CASSGFSNQPQHF	TGTGCCAGCAGTGGGTTTAGCAATCAGCCCCAGCATTTT	.	TRBV28	13	TRBJ1-5	once
CASSYGPTDTQYF	TGTGCCAGCAGTTATGGTCCCACAGATACGCAGTATTTT	.	TRBV5-5	13	TRBJ2-3	.
CASSIASGGYNEQFF	TGTGCCAGTAGTATAGCCAGCGGCGGCTACAATGAGCAGTTCTTC	.	TRBV19	15	TRBJ2-1	.
CASSFSGRGGYTF	TGTGCCAGCAGTTTTTCCGGAAGAGGGGGCTACACCTTC	.	TRBV27	13	TRBJ1-2	.
CASSPTGVSTGELFF	TGTGCCAGCAGCCCGACAGGGGTGAGCACCGGGGAGCTGTTTTTT	TRBD1	TRBV14	15	TRBJ2-2	.
CATSEAGTSGTGELFF	TGTGCCACCAGTGAGGCCGGGACTAGCGGCACCGGGGAGCTGTTTTTT	TRBD2	TRBV24-1	16	TRBJ2-2	.
CASSSLNLGASNQPQHF	TGTGCCAGCAGCTCCCTTAATCTGGGGGCGAGCAATCAGCCCCAGCATTTT	.	TRBV5-8	17	TRBJ1-5	.
CASSRWVASGVSSAYEQYF	TGTGCCAGCTCACGTTGGGTTGCTAGCGGGGTCTCTTCCGCCTACGAGCAGTACTTC	TRBD2	TRBV18	19	TRBJ2-7	.
CASSLSTGELFF	TGTGCCAGCAGTTTATCAACCGGGGAGCTGTTTTTT	.	TRBV28	12	TRBJ2-2	.
CASLGQTNTGELFF	TGTGCCAGCCTGGGACAGACGAACACCGGGGAGCTGTTTTTT	TRBD1	TRBV3-1/TRBV3-2	14	TRBJ2-2	.
CASSLGGQVYYGYTF	TGTGCCAGCAGCTTAGGGGGACAGGTTTACTATGGCTACACCTTC	TRBD1	TRBV13	15	TRBJ1-2	.
CAWSVRTATEAFF	TGTGCCTGGAGTGTAAGGACAGCCACTGAAGCTTTCTTT	.	TRBV30	13	TRBJ1-1	.
CASSASLHEQYF	TGTGCCAGCAGTGCCTCCCTCCACGAGCAGTACTTC	.	TRBV27	12	TRBJ2-7	many
CASSTLGGGNEKLFF	TGTGCCAGCAGTACCCTAGGAGGGGGCAATGAAAAACTGTTTTTT	TRBD1	TRBV28	15	TRBJ1-4	.
CASSTHGGLQETQYF	TGTGCCAGCAGCACCCATGGGGGATTGCAAGAGACCCAGTACTTC	.	TRBV28	15	TRBJ2-5	.
CSASRGLADNEQFF	TGCAGTGCTAGTAGGGGACTAGCGGACAATGAGCAGTTCTTC	TRBD2	TRBV20-1	14	TRBJ2-1	few
CASSLWTGRSYEQYF	TGTGCCAGCAGTTTATGGACAGGGCGCTCCTACGAGCAGTACTTC	TRBD1	TRBV28	15	TRBJ2-7	.
CASSFGLYGEQYF	TGTGCCAGCAGTTTTGGGCTATACGGCGAGCAGTACTTC	.	TRBV12-3/TRBV12-4	13	TRBJ2-7	once
CASSSSGTGELSNQPQHF	TGTGCCAGCAGCTCTTCCGGGACAGGGGAGTTGAGCAATCAGCCCCAGCATTTT	TRBD1	TRBV7-3	18	TRBJ1-5	.
CASSSWSANEKLFF	TGTGCCAGCTCTTCTTGGTCAGCTAATGAAAAACTGTTTTTT	.	TRBV2	14	TRBJ1-4	.
CASRPMDRLYGYTF	TGTGCCAGCAGGCCTATGGACAGGCTCTATGGCTACACCTTC	TRBD1	TRBV2	14	TRBJ1-2	.
CAWTVSTEAFF	TGTGCCTGGACGGTTAGCACTGAAGCTTTCTTT	.	TRBV30	11	TRBJ1-1	.
CSARDRGARAF	TGCAGTGCTAGAGATAGGGGAGCTAGGGCCTTC	.	TRBV20-1	11	TRBJ1-2	.
CAIPPYSNQPQHF	TGTGCCATCCCTCCATATAGCAATCAGCCCCAGCATTTT	.	TRBV10-3	13	TRBJ1-5	.
CASSLDRGQDYGYTF	TGTGCCAGCAGCTTAGACAGGGGGCAAGACTATGGCTACACCTTC	TRBD1	TRBV7-9	15	TRBJ1-2	.
CASRQGQAYGYTF	TGTGCCAGCAGACAGGGACAGGCCTATGGCTACACCTTC	TRBD1	TRBV2	13	TRBJ1-2	.
CASSQDSGRGPYGYTF	TGCGCCAGCAGCCAAGATTCGGGCAGGGGGCCCTATGGCTACACCTTC	TRBD1	TRBV4-3	16	TRBJ1-2	.
CASSPTRGEGYEQYF	TGTGCCAGCTCACCCACGAGGGGCGAGGGTTACGAGCAGTACTTC	.	TRBV18	15	TRBJ2-7	.
CASSLEGQGYTGELFF	TGCGCCAGCAGCTTGGAGGGACAGGGGTACACCGGGGAGCTGTTTTTT	TRBD1	TRBV5-1	16	TRBJ2-2	.
CAISESAGNRDSPLHF	TGTGCCATCAGTGAGTCTGCCGGGAATCGCGATTCACCCCTCCACTTT	.	TRBV10-3	16	TRBJ1-6	.
CASSADGNYGYTF	TGTGCCAGCAGCGCGGACGGAAACTATGGCTACACCTTC	.	TRBV9	13	TRBJ1-2	.
CASSLNPGANVLTF	TGTGCCAGCAGCTTAAACCCCGGGGCCAACGTCCTGACTTTC	.	TRBV7-2	14	TRBJ2-6	.
CASSYGIAGGLDTQYF	TGTGCCAGCAGTTACGGGATAGCGGGGGGGCTGGATACGCAGTATTTT	TRBD2	TRBV6-2/TRBV6-3	16	TRBJ2-3	once
CASSLMTDQPQHF	TGTGCCAGCAGCTTGATGACCGATCAGCCCCAGCATTTT	.	TRBV5-5	13	TRBJ1-5	.
CASSEQGGWTGEASPLHF	TGCGCCAGCAGTGAGCAGGGGGGCTGGACAGGGGAAGCCTCACCCCTCCACTTT	TRBD1	TRBV10-1	18	TRBJ1-6	.
CASGGAGSTDTQYF	TGCGCCAGCGGCGGAGCGGGAAGCACAGATACGCAGTATTTT	TRBD2	TRBV10-1	14	TRBJ2-3	.
CASSPGTSGGAGYNEQFF	TGTGCCAGTTCCCCCGGGACTAGCGGGGGGGCGGGCTACAATGAGCAGTTCTTC	TRBD2	TRBV7-3	18	TRBJ2-1	.
CASSLSGPGYEQYF	TGCGCCAGCAGCTTGTCGGGTCCCGGCTACGAGCAGTACTTC	.	TRBV5-1	14	TRBJ2-7	.
CAQTHREGYTF	TGTGCCCAGACCCACAGGGAAGGCTACACCTTC	.	TRBV28	11	TRBJ1-2	.
CSASGPYEQYF	TGCAGTGCCAGCGGACCCTACGAGCAGTACTTC	.	TRBV20-1	11	TRBJ2-7	.
CASGPGPGGEKLFF	TGTGCCAGCGGACCGGGACCTGGGGGAGAAAAACTGTTTTTT	.	TRBV2	14	TRBJ1-4	.
CASSSPRERGHNEQFF	TGTGCCAGCAGTTCCCCTCGGGAGCGGGGGCACAATGAGCAGTTCTTC	TRBD2	TRBV6-6	16	TRBJ2-1	.
CASSRGNEKLFF	TGTGCCAGCTCAAGGGGGAATGAAAAACTGTTTTTT	.	TRBV18	12	TRBJ1-4	.
CASSSQIPPPMNTEAFF	TGTGCCAGCAGTAGTCAGATTCCCCCGCCCATGAACACTGAAGCTTTCTTT	.	TRBV27	17	TRBJ1-1	.
CASSQGQGGNSPLHF	TGTGCCAGCAGCCAGGGACAGGGTGGTAACTCACCCCTCCACTTT	TRBD1	TRBV7-9	15	TRBJ1-6	.
CAISESARRFF	TGTGCCATCAGTGAGTCTGCTAGGCGGTTCTTC	.	TRBV10-3	11	TRBJ2-1	.
CASSLDGSNQPQHF	TGTGCCAGCAGCCTAGACGGTAGCAATCAGCCCCAGCATTTT	.	TRBV7-2	14	TRBJ1-5	.